The clone carrying this TCR beta chain was found once. Its antigen is unidentified. Germline assignment: CDR1 SGHAT and CDR2 FQNNGV. V was trimmed by 1 base and J by 0 bases, leaving 9 bases between them. This CDR3 has 16 amino acids. The sample comes from a study of response to subunit inactivated influenza vaccine. TCRdb analysed the RT-PCR reads with MiXCR anew, one entry per CDR3 protein. The sample has about 800,000 distinct CDR3 sequences, approximately 21% seen once. Findings and caveats of the study: It was suggested by the authors that few new T cells are recruited by each seasonal influenza vaccination.

The chain couples TRBV11-2 to TRBJ1-4, with D tentatively TRBD1 (5 bases). The receptor was isolated from a man aged 50-60 years who received an inactivated influenza vaccine. This specimen consisted of PBMCs from blood, obtained less than 6 days after vaccination. CDR3 nucleotides: TGTGCCAGCAGCTTAGCAGGGCCGACAACTAATGAAAAACTGTTTTTT. Its protein product is CASSLAGPTTNEKLFF.